These T cell receptor beta chains were read from a single sample in a study of persistence of HIV-infected CD4 T cells. The antigens these receptors bind are not known. Here immunoSEQ multiplex PCR was the method, and the copy in TCRdb shows in-frame clones only, minus some. The sample holds roughly 43,000 clones, more than 70% seen once. The starting material was CD4+ T cells sorted from PBMCs after roughly 18-hour stimulation, obtained from a patient who received antiretroviral therapy. The source of these receptors is an adult man with HIV who was CMV-seropositive. The CDR3 runs from the conserved cysteine through the conserved F or W. The D gene is left open where the match is weak. Clone size appears in some rows only: once, few, many, or a class for an expanded clone.

abundance	v_gene	d_gene	j_gene	CDR3nt	CDR3aa
-	TRBV5-1	-	TRBJ1-3	TGCGCCAGCAGCTTGGCAGTCGCAGGTCTCTCTGGAAACACCATATATTTT	CASSLAVAGLSGNTIYF
once	TRBV6-2/TRBV6-3	-	TRBJ1-6	TGTGCCAGCAGTTACAGGGCAGCGAATTCACCCCTCCACTTT	CASSYRAANSPLHF
-	TRBV2	TRBD1	TRBJ1-1	TGTGCCAGCAGTGTAGGGGGCTTGAACACTGAAGCTTTCTTT	CASSVGGLNTEAFF
-	TRBV5-1	TRBD1	TRBJ1-2	TGCGCCAGTCGGGTGGGCAGGGGGCCGTCGTCTATGAGTGGCTACACCTTC	CASRVGRGPSSMSGYTF
-	TRBV27	TRBD1	TRBJ1-4	TGTGCCAGCAGTTCCGACAGGGGACTAAATGAAAAACTGTTTTTT	CASSSDRGLNEKLFF
-	TRBV6-5	-	TRBJ1-3	TGTGCCAGCACTTCCTCCCAGGGGCCAGGGAACACCATATATTTT	CASTSSQGPGNTIYF
-	TRBV7-9	-	TRBJ1-4	TGTGCCAGCAGCTTAAGGGGAACTAATGAAAAACTGTTTTTT	CASSLRGTNEKLFF
-	TRBV10-3	-	TRBJ2-5	TGTGCCATCAGTGAGGGGGCGGAGCAAGAGACCCAGTACTTC	CAISEGAEQETQYF
-	TRBV5-1	-	TRBJ1-4	TGCGCCAGCAGCTTGATAGTGTCATCTGAACTGTTTTTT	CASSLIVSSELFF
-	TRBV6-5	-	TRBJ2-1	TGTGCCAGCACTCCTGAGGGGGTCAGATACAATGAGCAGTTCTTC	CASTPEGVRYNEQFF
-	TRBV27	TRBD1	TRBJ1-2	TGTGCCAGCAGTTTAGGACAGGGGAACTATGGCTACACCTTC	CASSLGQGNYGYTF
-	TRBV29-1	-	TRBJ2-2	TGCAGCGTCGGGAAGCTGGGGACCGGGGAGCTGTTTTTT	CSVGKLGTGELFF
-	TRBV2	TRBD1	TRBJ1-4	TGTGCCAGCAGGGGGGACAGTGCAACTAATGAAAAACTGTTTTTT	CASRGDSATNEKLFF
-	TRBV9	-	TRBJ2-2	TGTGCCAGCAGCTCCCGACAGTACACCGGGGAGCTGTTTTTT	CASSSRQYTGELFF
once	TRBV24-1	TRBD1	TRBJ1-4	TGTGCCACCAGTGACTACGGACAGGGCGGTGAAAAACTGTTTTTT	CATSDYGQGGEKLFF
-	TRBV27	-	TRBJ1-4	TGTGCCAGCAGGGGGGGAGGAAGCGAAAAACTGTTTTTT	CASRGGGSEKLFF
once	TRBV6-5	-	TRBJ1-1	TGTGCCAGCAGTCGCCGGCGAAACACTGAAGCTTTCTTT	CASSRRRNTEAFF
-	TRBV15	-	TRBJ1-5	TGTGCCACCAGCAGAAAAGAACAGCCGGGGATCCAGCATTTT	CATSRKEQPGIQHF
-	TRBV27	-	TRBJ2-1	TGTGCCAGCAGTCCGGGGGGCAGTCGGAGCTCCTACAATGAGCAGTTCTTC	CASSPGGSRSSYNEQFF
-	TRBV18	-	TRBJ1-1	TGTGCCAGCTCACCGATGGACACTGGAACTGAAGCTTTCTTT	CASSPMDTGTEAFF
-	TRBV27	-	TRBJ1-3	TGTGCCAGCAGCATTACCCGCAGCGCTGGAAACACCATATATTTT	CASSITRSAGNTIYF
-	TRBV9	TRBD1	TRBJ1-2	TGTGCCAGCAGTGCGGACAGGGGATTCTATGGCTACACCTTC	CASSADRGFYGYTF
-	TRBV19	-	TRBJ2-3	TGTGCCAGTAGTAAGCCCGGACGGCCCACAGATACGCAGTATTTT	CASSKPGRPTDTQYF
once	TRBV2	-	TRBJ1-1	TGTGCCAGCAGTGTTGACAGTATCTACACTGAAGCTTTCTTT	CASSVDSIYTEAFF
-	TRBV5-5	-	TRBJ1-5	TGTGCCAGCAGCTTCGATCCTATCAATCAGCCCCAGCATTTT	CASSFDPINQPQHF
-	TRBV6-1	-	TRBJ2-5	TGTGCCAGCAGTGAAATTGGGACCTCCTGGCAGACCCAGTACTTC	CASSEIGTSWQTQYF
-	TRBV27	TRBD1	TRBJ2-3	TGTGCCAGCGGTAACAGGGGATCAGATACGCAGTATTTT	CASGNRGSDTQYF
-	TRBV5-1	TRBD1	TRBJ1-6	TGCGCCAGCAGCTCCGGGACAGGGGAATCACCCCTCCACTTT	CASSSGTGESPLHF